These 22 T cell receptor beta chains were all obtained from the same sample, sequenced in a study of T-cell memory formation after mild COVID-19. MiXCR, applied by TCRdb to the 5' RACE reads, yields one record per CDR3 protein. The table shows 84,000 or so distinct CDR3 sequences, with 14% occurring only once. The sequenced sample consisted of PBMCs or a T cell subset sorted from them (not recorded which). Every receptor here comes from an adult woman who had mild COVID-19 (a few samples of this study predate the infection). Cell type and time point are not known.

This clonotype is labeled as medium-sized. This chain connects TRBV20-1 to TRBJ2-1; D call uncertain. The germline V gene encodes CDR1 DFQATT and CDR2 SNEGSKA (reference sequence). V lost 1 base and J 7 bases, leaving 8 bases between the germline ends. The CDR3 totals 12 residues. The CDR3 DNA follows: TGCAGTGCTAGAGTTAAGGATAATGAGCAGTTCTTC. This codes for CSARVKDNEQFF.

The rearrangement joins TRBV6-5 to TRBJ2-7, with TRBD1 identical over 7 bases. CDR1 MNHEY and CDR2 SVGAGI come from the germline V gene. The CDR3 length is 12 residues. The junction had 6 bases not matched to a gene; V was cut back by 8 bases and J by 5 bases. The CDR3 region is CASGDSPHEQYF. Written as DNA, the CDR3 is TGTGCCAGCGGGGACAGTCCCCACGAGCAGTACTTC.

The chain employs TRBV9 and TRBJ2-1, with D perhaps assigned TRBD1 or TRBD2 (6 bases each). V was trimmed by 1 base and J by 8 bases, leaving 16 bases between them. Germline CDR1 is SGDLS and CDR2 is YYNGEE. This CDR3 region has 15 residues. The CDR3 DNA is TGTGCCAGCAGCGTATGGGGGGCCGGCCAGGATGAGCAGTTCTTC. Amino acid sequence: CASSVWGAGQDEQFF.

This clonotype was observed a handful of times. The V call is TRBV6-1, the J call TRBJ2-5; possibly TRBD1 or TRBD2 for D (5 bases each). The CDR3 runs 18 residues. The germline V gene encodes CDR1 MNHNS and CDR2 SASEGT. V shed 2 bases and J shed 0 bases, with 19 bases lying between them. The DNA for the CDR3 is TGTGCCAGCAGTGAAAGCATTGGGGGAGCGGCGTACCAAGAGACCCAGTACTTC. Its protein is CASSESIGGAAYQETQYF.

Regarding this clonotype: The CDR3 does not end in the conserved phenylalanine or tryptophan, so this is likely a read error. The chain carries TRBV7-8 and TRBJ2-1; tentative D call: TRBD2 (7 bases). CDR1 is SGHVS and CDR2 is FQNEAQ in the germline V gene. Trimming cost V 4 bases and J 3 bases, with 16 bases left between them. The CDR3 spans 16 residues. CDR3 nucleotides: TGTGCCAGCAGCTCGACGGGGGGCGGGATCTACAATGAGCAGTTCTTA. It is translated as CASSSTGGGIYNEQFL.

CDR3 nucleotides: TGCAGCGTGACGGGACAGGAGACGATCTACGAGCAGTACTTC. As protein: CSVTGQETIYEQYF. The chain couples TRBV29-1 to TRBJ2-7, with 8 positions matching TRBD1. Germline V gene data show CDR1 as SQVTM and CDR2 as ANQGSEA. The CDR3 length is 14 residues. V lost 6 bases to trimming and J lost 3 bases; unmatched junction nucleotides: 10.

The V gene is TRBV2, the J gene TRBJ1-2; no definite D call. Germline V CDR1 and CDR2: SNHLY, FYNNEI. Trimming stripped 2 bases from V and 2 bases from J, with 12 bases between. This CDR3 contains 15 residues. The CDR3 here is CASSESDRRNYGYTF. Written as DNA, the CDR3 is TGTGCCAGCAGTGAATCGGACCGACGAAACTATGGCTACACCTTC.

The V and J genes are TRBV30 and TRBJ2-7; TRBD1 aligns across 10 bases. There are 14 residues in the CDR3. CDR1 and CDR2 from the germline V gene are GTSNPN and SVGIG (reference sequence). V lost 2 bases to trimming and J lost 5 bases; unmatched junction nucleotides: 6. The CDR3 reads CAWSSGTGVDEQYF. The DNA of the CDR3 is TGTGCCTGGAGTTCCGGGACAGGGGTGGACGAGCAGTACTTC. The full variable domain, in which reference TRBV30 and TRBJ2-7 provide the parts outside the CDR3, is SQTIHQWPATLVQPVGSPLSLECTVEGTSNPNLYWYRQAAGRGLQLLFYSVGIGQISSEVPQNLSASRPQDRQFILSSKKLLLSDSGFYLCAWSSGTGVDEQYFGPGTRLTVT.

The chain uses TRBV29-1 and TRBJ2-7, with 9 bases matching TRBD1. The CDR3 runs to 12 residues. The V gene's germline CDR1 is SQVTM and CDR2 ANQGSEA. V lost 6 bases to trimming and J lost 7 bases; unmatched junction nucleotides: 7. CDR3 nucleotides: TGCAGCGTCGAACAGGGGGCGCAGGAGCAGTACTTC. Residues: CSVEQGAQEQYF.

The CDR3 spells CSAPTGVGYGYTF. The CDR3 bases are TGCAGCGCCCCGACAGGGGTGGGCTATGGCTACACCTTC. The chain carries TRBV29-1 and TRBJ1-2; 8 nucleotides match TRBD1. Germline trimming cut 7 bases from V and 4 bases from J; bases unmatched to any gene: 8. Germline CDR1 and CDR2: SQVTM and ANQGSEA. This CDR3 region has 13 residues.

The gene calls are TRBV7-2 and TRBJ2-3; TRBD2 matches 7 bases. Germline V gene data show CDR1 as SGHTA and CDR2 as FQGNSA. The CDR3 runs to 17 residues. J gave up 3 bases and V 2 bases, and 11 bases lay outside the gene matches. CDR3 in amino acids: CASSLLLVAGVTDTQYF. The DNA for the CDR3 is TGTGCCAGCAGCTTACTCCTCGTTGCGGGAGTTACAGATACGCAGTATTTT.

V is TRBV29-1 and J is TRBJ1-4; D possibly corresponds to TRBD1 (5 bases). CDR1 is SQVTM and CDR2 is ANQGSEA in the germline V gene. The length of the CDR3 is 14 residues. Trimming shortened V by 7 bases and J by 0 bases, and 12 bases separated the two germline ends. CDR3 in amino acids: CSGVMGPTNEKLFF. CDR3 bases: TGCAGCGGTGTGATGGGGCCAACTAATGAAAAACTGTTTTTT.

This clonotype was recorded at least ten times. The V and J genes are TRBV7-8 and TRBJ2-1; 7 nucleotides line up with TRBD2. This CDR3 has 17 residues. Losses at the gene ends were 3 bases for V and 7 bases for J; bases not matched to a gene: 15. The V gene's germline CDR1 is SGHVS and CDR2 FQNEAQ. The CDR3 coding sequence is TGTGCCAGCAGCTTCGAGGGAGCGGGACTGCTGAGAAATGAGCAGTTCTTC. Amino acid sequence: CASSFEGAGLLRNEQFF.

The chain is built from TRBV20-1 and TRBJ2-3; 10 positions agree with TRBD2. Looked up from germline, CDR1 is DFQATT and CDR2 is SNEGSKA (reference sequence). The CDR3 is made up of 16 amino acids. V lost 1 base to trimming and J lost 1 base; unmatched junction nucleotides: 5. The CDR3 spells CSARADGTSGTDTQYF. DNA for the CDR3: TGCAGTGCTAGAGCGGACGGGACTAGCGGCACAGATACGCAGTATTTT.

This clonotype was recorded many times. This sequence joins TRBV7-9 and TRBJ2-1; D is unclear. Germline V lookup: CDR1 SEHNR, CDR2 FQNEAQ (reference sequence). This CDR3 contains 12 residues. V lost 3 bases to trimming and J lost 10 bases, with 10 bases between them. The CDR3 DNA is TGTGCCAGCAGCTTTACGGCGATGGAGCAGTTCTTC. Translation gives CASSFTAMEQFF.

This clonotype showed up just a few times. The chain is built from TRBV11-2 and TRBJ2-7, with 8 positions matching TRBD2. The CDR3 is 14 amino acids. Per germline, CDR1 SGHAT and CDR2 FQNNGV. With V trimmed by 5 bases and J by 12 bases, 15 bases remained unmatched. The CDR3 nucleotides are TGTGCCAGCAGCCCACCATGGCTAGCGGGCGGACGGTACTTC. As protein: CASSPPWLAGGRYF.

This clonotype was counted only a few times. The CDR3 nucleotides read TGTGCCAGCAGCTTAAGTTATTTAACGGGAGGGCCTCACAACTACGAGCAGTACTTC. It translates to CASSLSYLTGGPHNYEQYF. This chain joins TRBV7-9 and TRBJ2-7; TRBD2 aligns across 8 bases. V gave up 2 bases and J gave up 3 bases; unmatched junction bases: 18. This CDR3 contains 19 residues. Per germline, CDR1 SEHNR and CDR2 FQNEAQ (reference sequence).

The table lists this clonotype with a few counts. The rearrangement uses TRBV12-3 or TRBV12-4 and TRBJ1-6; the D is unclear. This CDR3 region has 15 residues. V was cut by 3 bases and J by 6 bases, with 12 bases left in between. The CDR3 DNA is TGTGCCAGCAGTTTCACCTCCTCGGGTAATTCACCCCTCCACTTT. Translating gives CASSFTSSGNSPLHF.

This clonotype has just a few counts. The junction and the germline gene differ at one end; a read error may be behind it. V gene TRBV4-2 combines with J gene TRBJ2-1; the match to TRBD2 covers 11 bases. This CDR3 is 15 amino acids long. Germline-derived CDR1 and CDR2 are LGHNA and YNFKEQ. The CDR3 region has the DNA TGTGCCAGCAGCCAGCCGGGACTAGCGGCATCCTGGTACTCCTTC. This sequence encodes CASSQPGLAASWYSF.

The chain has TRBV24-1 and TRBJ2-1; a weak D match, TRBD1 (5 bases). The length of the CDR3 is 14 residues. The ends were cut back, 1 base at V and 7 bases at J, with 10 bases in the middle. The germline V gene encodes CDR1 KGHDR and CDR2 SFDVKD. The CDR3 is CATSDFGRENEQFF. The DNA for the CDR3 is TGTGCCACCAGTGATTTCGGCAGGGAAAATGAGCAGTTCTTC.

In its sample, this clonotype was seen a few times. The CDR3 protein is CSASFAGVTGELFF. CDR3 coding DNA: TGCAGTGCTAGTTTCGCGGGAGTCACCGGGGAGCTGTTTTTT. This chain links TRBV20-1 with TRBJ2-2; 7 bases map to TRBD2. This CDR3 comprises 14 residues. Germline V lookup: CDR1 DFQATT, CDR2 SNEGSKA (reference sequence). The V segment lost 3 bases and the J segment 4 bases; nucleotides outside the gene matches: 5.

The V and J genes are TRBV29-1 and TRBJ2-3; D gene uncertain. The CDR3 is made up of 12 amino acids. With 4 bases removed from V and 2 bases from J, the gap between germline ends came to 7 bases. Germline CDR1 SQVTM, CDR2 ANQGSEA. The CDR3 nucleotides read TGCAGCGTTGGATTAGTCACAGATACGCAGTATTTT. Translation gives CSVGLVTDTQYF.